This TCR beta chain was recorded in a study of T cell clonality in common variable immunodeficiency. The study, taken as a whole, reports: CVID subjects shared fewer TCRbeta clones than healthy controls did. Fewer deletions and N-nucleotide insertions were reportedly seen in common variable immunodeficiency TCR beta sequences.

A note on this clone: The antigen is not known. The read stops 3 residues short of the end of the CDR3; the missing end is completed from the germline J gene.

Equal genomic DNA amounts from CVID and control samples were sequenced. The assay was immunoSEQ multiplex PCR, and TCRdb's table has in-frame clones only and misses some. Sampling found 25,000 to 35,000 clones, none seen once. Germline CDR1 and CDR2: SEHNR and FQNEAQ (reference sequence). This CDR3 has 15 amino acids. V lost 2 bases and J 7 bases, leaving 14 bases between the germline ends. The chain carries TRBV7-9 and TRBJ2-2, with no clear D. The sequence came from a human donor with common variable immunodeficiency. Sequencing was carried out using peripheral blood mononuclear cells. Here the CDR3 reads CASSLSLGSGGELFF. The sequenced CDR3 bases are TGTGCCAGCAGCTTATCCCTCGGGTCCGGCGGGGAG.